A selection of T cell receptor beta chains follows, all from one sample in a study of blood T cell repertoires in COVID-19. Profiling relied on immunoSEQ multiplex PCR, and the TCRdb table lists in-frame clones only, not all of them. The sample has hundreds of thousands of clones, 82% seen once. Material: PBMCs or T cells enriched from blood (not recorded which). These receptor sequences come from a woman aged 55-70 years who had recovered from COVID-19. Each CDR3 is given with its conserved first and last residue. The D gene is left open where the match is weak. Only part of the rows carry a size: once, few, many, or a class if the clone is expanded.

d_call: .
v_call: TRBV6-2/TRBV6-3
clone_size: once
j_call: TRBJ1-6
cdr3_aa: CASSYSSRGRSSSPLHF
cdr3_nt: TGTGCCAGCAGTTACTCGAGTAGAGGGCGGTCGTCCTCACCCCTCCACTTT

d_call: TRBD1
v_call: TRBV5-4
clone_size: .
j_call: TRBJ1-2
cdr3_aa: CASSFQGASGYTF
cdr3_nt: TGTGCCAGCAGCTTTCAGGGGGCCAGTGGCTACACCTTC

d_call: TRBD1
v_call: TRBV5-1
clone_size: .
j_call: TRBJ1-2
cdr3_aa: CASSSAGTGNYGYTF
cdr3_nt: TGCGCCAGCAGCTCCGCCGGGACAGGGAACTATGGCTACACCTTC

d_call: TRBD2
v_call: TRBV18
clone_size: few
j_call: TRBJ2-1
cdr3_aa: CASSPRSTSGGHNEQFF
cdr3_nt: TGTGCCAGCTCACCCCGATCGACTAGCGGGGGCCACAATGAGCAGTTCTTC

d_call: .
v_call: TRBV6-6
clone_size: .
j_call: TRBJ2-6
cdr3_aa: CASGPSGANVLTF
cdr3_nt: TGTGCCAGCGGCCCCTCTGGGGCCAACGTCCTGACTTTC

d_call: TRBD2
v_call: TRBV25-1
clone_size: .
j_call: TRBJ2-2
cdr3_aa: CASKGTSGRGDTGELFF
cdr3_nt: TGTGCCAGCAAGGGGACTAGCGGGAGAGGCGACACCGGGGAGCTGTTTTTT

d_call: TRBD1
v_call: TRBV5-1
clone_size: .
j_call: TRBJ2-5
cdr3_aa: CASSWGTGFRETQYF
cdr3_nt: TGCGCCAGCAGCTGGGGGACAGGGTTTAGGGAGACCCAGTACTTC

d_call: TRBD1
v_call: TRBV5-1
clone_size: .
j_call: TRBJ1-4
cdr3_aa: CASSPATGGVWEKLFF
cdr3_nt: TGCGCCAGCAGCCCGGCTACAGGGGGGGTTTGGGAAAAACTGTTTTTT

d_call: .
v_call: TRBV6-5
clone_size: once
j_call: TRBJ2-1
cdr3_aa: CASSYAGINLYNEQFF
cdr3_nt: TGTGCCAGCAGTTACGCAGGGATAAACCTCTACAATGAGCAGTTCTTC

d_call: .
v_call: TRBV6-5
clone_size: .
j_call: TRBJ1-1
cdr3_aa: CASSYSGRGTEAFF
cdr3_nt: TGTGCCAGCAGTTACTCCGGAAGGGGGACTGAAGCTTTCTTT

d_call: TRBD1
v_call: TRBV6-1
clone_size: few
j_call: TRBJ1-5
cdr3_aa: CASSDGTGTSVRQPQHF
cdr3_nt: TGTGCCAGCAGTGACGGGACAGGGACTTCTGTACGTCAGCCCCAGCATTTT

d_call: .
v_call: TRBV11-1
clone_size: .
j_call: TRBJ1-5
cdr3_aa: CASSLGPGSNQPQHF
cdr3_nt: TGTGCCAGCAGCTTAGGGCCCGGGAGCAATCAGCCCCAGCATTTT

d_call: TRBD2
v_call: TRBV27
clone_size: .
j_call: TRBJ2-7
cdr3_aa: CASSYYSGRAPHEQYF
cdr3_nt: TGTGCCAGCAGTTATTATAGCGGGAGGGCCCCCCACGAGCAGTACTTC

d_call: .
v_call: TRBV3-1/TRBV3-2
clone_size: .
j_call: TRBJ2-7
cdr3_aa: CASSHETGEGYEQYF
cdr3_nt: TGTGCCAGCAGCCACGAGACAGGGGAGGGCTACGAGCAGTACTTC

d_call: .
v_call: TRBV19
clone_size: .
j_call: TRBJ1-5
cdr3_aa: CASSIAGQPQHF
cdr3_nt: TGTGCCAGTAGTATCGCGGGTCAGCCCCAGCATTTT

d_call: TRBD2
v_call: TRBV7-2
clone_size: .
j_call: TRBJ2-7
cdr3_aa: CASSLEAGVYEQYF
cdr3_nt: TGTGCCAGCAGCTTAGAAGCGGGGGTTTACGAGCAGTACTTC

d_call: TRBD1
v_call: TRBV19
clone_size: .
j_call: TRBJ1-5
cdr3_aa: CASSGAWDRSTRGNQPQHF
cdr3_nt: TGTGCCAGTAGTGGCGCATGGGACAGATCTACCCGGGGCAATCAGCCCCAGCATTTT

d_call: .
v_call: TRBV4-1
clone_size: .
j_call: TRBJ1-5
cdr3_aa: CASSQEMGGGNQPQHF
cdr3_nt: TGCGCCAGCAGCCAAGAAATGGGAGGGGGCAATCAGCCCCAGCATTTT

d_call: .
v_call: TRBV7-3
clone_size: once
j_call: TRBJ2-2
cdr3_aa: CASSRRRGNTGELFF
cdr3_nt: TGTGCCAGCAGTAGACGTCGGGGGAACACCGGGGAGCTGTTTTTT

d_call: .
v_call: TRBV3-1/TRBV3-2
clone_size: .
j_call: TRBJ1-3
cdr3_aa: CASSQDLAGQYSGNTIYF
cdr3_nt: TGTGCCAGCAGCCAAGATCTGGCCGGACAATACTCTGGAAACACCATATATTTT

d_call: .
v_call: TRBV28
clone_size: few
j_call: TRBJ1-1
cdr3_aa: CASSLPTAGNTEAFF
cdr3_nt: TGTGCCAGCAGTTTACCTACCGCCGGGAACACTGAAGCTTTCTTT

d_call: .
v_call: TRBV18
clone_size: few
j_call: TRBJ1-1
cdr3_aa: CASSSTANTEAFF
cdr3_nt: TGTGCCAGCTCATCCACAGCGAACACTGAAGCTTTCTTT

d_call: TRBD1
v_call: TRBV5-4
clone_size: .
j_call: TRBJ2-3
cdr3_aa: CASSPPGGGTDTQYF
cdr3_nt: TGTGCCAGCAGCCCCCCAGGGGGCGGCACAGATACGCAGTATTTT

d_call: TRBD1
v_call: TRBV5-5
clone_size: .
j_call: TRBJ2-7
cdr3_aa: CASSTGTGGSEQYF
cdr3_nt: TGTGCCAGCAGCACCGGGACAGGGGGGAGCGAGCAGTACTTC

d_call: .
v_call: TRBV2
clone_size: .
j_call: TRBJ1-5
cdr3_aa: CASGGDGYQPQHF
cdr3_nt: TGTGCCAGCGGAGGGGATGGCTATCAGCCCCAGCATTTT

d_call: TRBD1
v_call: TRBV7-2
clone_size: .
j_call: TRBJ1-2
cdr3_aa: CASSWDRGYGYTF
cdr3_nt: TGTGCCAGCAGTTGGGACAGGGGATACGGCTACACCTTC

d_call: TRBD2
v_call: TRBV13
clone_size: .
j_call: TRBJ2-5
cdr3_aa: CASSFSSGGLQETQYF
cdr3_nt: TGTGCCAGCAGCTTCTCTAGCGGGGGCCTGCAAGAGACCCAGTACTTC

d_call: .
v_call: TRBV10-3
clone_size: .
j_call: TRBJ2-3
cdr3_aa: CAISESRTTTTDTQYF
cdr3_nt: TGTGCCATCAGTGAGTCAAGGACTACCACCACAGATACGCAGTATTTT

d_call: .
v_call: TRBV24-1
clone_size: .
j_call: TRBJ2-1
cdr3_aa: CALFYSYNEQFF
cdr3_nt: TGTGCCCTGTTCTACTCCTACAATGAGCAGTTCTTC

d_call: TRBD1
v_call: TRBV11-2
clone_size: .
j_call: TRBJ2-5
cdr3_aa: CASSLGGAGGAETQYF
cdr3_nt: TGTGCCAGCAGCTTAGGGGGCGCAGGGGGCGCGGAGACCCAGTACTTC

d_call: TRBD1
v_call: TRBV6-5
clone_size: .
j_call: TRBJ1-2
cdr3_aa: CASSYSSQGGYGYTF
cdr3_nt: TGTGCCAGCAGTTACTCGAGTCAGGGGGGCTATGGCTACACCTTC

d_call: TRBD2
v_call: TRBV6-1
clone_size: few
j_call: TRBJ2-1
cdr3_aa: CASSEGLAGGVNEQFF
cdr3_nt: TGTGCCAGCAGTGAGGGACTAGCGGGGGGTGTAAATGAGCAGTTCTTC

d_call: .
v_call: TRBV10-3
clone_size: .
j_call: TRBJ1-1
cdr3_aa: CAIRNDRHMNTEAFF
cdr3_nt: TGTGCCATCAGAAACGACAGACACATGAACACTGAAGCTTTCTTT

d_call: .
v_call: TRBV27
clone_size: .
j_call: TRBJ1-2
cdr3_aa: CASSTSWRGEDGYTF
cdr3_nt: TGTGCCAGCAGCACTTCCTGGCGAGGGGAGGATGGCTACACCTTC

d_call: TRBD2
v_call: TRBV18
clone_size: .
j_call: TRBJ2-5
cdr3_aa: CASSPQTSGAETQYF
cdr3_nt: TGTGCCAGCTCACCACAGACTAGCGGGGCCGAGACCCAGTACTTC

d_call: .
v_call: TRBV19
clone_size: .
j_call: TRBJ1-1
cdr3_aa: CASSIAGDFTEAFF
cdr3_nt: TGTGCCAGTAGTATAGCTGGAGATTTCACTGAAGCTTTCTTT

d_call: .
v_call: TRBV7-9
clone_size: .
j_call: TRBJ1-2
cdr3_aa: CASSDRDGYTF
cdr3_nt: TGTGCCAGCAGCGACCGGGATGGCTACACCTTC

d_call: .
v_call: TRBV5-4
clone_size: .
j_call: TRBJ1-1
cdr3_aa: CASSLEGGWNTEAFF
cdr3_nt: TGTGCCAGCAGCTTGGAAGGGGGTTGGAACACTGAAGCTTTCTTT

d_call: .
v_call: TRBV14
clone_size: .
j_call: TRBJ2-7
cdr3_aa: CASSLGLAGHYEQYF
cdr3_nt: TGTGCCAGCAGCCTAGGACTTGCGGGCCACTACGAGCAGTACTTC

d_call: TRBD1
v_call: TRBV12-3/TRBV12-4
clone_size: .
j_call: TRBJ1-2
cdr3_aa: CASSPGQHYGYTF
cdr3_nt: TGTGCCAGCAGTCCGGGACAGCACTATGGCTACACCTTC

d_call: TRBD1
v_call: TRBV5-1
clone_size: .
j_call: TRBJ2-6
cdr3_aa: CASSPTGRSGANVLTF
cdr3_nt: TGCGCCAGCAGCCCGACAGGGCGCTCTGGGGCCAACGTCCTGACTTTC

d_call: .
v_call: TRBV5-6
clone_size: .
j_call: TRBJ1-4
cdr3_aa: CASSFRTAGGWQEKLFF
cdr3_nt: TGTGCCAGCAGCTTTAGGACGGCTGGAGGATGGCAGGAAAAACTGTTTTTT

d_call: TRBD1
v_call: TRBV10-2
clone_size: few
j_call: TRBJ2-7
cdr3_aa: CASSESWDRVSEQYF
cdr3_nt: TGCGCCAGCAGTGAGTCATGGGACAGGGTTAGCGAGCAGTACTTC

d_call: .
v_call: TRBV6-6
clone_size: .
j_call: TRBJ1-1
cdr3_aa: CASTRLTVNTEAFF
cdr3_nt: TGTGCCAGCACTCGCCTAACAGTTAACACTGAAGCTTTCTTT

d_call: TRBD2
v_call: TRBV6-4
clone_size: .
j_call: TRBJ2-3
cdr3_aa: CASSNQAGTADTQYF
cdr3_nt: TGTGCCAGCAGTAATCAAGCGGGGACGGCAGATACGCAGTATTTT

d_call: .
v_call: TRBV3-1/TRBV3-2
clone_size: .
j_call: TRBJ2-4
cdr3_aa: CASSTGQSFKNIQYF
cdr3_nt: TGTGCCAGCAGCACCGGACAGTCTTTCAAAAACATTCAGTACTTC

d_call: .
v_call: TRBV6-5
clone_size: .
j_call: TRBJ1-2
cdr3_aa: CASSPGRTYGYTF
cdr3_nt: TGTGCCAGCAGTCCTGGACGGACTTATGGCTACACCTTC

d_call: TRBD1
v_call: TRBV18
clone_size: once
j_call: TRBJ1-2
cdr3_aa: CASSRETGGAYGYTF
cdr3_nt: TGTGCCAGCTCAAGAGAGACAGGGGGCGCCTATGGCTACACCTTC

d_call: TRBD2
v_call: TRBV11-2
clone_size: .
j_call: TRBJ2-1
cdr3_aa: CASSLDLASGGVDEQFF
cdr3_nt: TGTGCCAGCAGCTTAGATCTAGCTAGCGGTGGAGTGGATGAGCAGTTCTTC

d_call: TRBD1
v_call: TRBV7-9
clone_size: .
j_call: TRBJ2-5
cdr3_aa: CASSLDPGGAETQYF
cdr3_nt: TGTGCCAGCAGCTTAGATCCAGGGGGCGCAGAGACCCAGTACTTC

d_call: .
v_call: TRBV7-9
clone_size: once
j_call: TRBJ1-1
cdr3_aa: CASSLEAGGDTEAFF
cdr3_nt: TGTGCCAGCAGCTTAGAGGCGGGAGGGGACACTGAAGCTTTCTTT

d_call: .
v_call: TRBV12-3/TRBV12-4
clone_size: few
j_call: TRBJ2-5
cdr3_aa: CASSPGLKETQYF
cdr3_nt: TGTGCCAGCAGTCCAGGCCTAAAAGAGACCCAGTACTTC

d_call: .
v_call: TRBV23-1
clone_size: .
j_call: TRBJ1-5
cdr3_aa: CASSQTVRILGGGGQPQHF
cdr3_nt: TGCGCCAGCAGTCAAACCGTGCGAATTTTGGGAGGGGGAGGTCAGCCCCAGCATTTT